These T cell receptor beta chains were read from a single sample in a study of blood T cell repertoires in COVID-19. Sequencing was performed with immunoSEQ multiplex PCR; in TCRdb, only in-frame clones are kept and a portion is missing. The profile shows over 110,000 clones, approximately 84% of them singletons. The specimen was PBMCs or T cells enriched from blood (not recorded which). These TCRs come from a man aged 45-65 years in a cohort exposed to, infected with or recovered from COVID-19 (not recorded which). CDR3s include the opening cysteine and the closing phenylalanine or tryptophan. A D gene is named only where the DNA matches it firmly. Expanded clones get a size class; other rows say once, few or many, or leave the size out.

cdr3_nt: TGTGCCAGCTCACCCGGGACAGGAGGCGAGCAGTACTTC
cdr3_aa: CASSPGTGGEQYF
v_call: TRBV18
clone_size: NA
d_call: TRBD1
j_call: TRBJ2-7

cdr3_nt: TGTGCCAGCTCACGCACGGGGATGGAGTCACCCCTCCACTTT
cdr3_aa: CASSRTGMESPLHF
v_call: TRBV18
clone_size: NA
d_call: NA
j_call: TRBJ1-6

cdr3_nt: TGCAGCGCCCTGGGGACTAGCGGGAATACAGATACGCAGTATTTT
cdr3_aa: CSALGTSGNTDTQYF
v_call: TRBV29-1
clone_size: NA
d_call: TRBD2
j_call: TRBJ2-3

cdr3_nt: TGTGCCAGCAGGCAACTGATTAGCTCCTACAATGAGCAGTTCTTC
cdr3_aa: CASRQLISSYNEQFF
v_call: TRBV2
clone_size: NA
d_call: NA
j_call: TRBJ2-1

cdr3_nt: TGCGCCAGCAGTGACGCAGCGGGGTCTCACGGGGAGCTGTTTTTT
cdr3_aa: CASSDAAGSHGELFF
v_call: TRBV10-1
clone_size: once
d_call: TRBD2
j_call: TRBJ2-2

cdr3_nt: TGCAGCGCCCCGAGTGGGAGTAGGGAGACCCAGTACTTC
cdr3_aa: CSAPSGSRETQYF
v_call: TRBV29-1
clone_size: NA
d_call: NA
j_call: TRBJ2-5

cdr3_nt: TGTGCCAGCAGCCCCGACTTTAGCGGGGGGCCAGGGGAGCAGTTCTTC
cdr3_aa: CASSPDFSGGPGEQFF
v_call: TRBV14
clone_size: NA
d_call: TRBD2
j_call: TRBJ2-1

cdr3_nt: TGTGCCAGCAGTGTAACGACTAGCGGGAGGTACGAGCAGTACTTC
cdr3_aa: CASSVTTSGRYEQYF
v_call: TRBV27
clone_size: NA
d_call: TRBD2
j_call: TRBJ2-7

cdr3_nt: TGTGCCATCAGTGACTCCACTAGGTCCGTTAACATTCAGTACTTC
cdr3_aa: CAISDSTRSVNIQYF
v_call: TRBV10-3
clone_size: once
d_call: NA
j_call: TRBJ2-4

cdr3_nt: TGTGCCAGCAGCCCCGGTGGAGGGGCCTACGAGCAGTACTTC
cdr3_aa: CASSPGGGAYEQYF
v_call: TRBV5-4
clone_size: NA
d_call: NA
j_call: TRBJ2-7

cdr3_nt: TGTGCCAGCAGTGGGGGACAGCTGTCCTACGAGCAGTACTTC
cdr3_aa: CASSGGQLSYEQYF
v_call: TRBV6-6
clone_size: NA
d_call: TRBD1
j_call: TRBJ2-7

cdr3_nt: TGTGCCACCCGGCGGGGGTACGAGCAGTACTTC
cdr3_aa: CATRRGYEQYF
v_call: TRBV6-5
clone_size: NA
d_call: TRBD2
j_call: TRBJ2-7

cdr3_nt: TGCAGCGTTGTTGCAGGGAATAGCAATCAGCCCCAGCATTTT
cdr3_aa: CSVVAGNSNQPQHF
v_call: TRBV29-1
clone_size: few
d_call: NA
j_call: TRBJ1-5

cdr3_nt: TGTGCCAGCAGCTTAAGGGCCAGGGGGCGCGGGACAGATACGCAGTATTTT
cdr3_aa: CASSLRARGRGTDTQYF
v_call: TRBV7-2
clone_size: NA
d_call: TRBD1
j_call: TRBJ2-3

cdr3_nt: TGTGCCAGCAGTTACTCGAGAGATGGGGGGGGGCCCCAGCATTTT
cdr3_aa: CASSYSRDGGGPQHF
v_call: TRBV6-2/TRBV6-3
clone_size: NA
d_call: NA
j_call: TRBJ1-5

cdr3_nt: TGCGCCAGCAGCCTACTATCAGGGTCCGGGGAGCTGTTTTTT
cdr3_aa: CASSLLSGSGELFF
v_call: TRBV5-1
clone_size: NA
d_call: NA
j_call: TRBJ2-2

cdr3_nt: TGTGCCAGCACCCCGACAGGAGCTACTTCACCCCTCCACTTT
cdr3_aa: CASTPTGATSPLHF
v_call: TRBV27
clone_size: NA
d_call: NA
j_call: TRBJ1-6

cdr3_nt: TGTGCCAGTAGTCGAAACCCGGACAGTAGCAATCAGCCCCAGCATTTT
cdr3_aa: CASSRNPDSSNQPQHF
v_call: TRBV19
clone_size: many
d_call: NA
j_call: TRBJ1-5

cdr3_nt: TGTGCCACCAGTGATTTGCCTGACAGCCTATACTATGGCTACACCTTC
cdr3_aa: CATSDLPDSLYYGYTF
v_call: TRBV24-1
clone_size: NA
d_call: NA
j_call: TRBJ1-2

cdr3_nt: TGTGCCAGCAGCAAACGAGTAGGGTCTAGCGGGGGGCCAGCCTACGAGCAGTACTTC
cdr3_aa: CASSKRVGSSGGPAYEQYF
v_call: TRBV21-1
clone_size: NA
d_call: NA
j_call: TRBJ2-7

cdr3_nt: TGTGCCAGCAGCTCCAACCGTCCCGGGACCTACAATGAGCAGTTCTTC
cdr3_aa: CASSSNRPGTYNEQFF
v_call: TRBV7-3
clone_size: once
d_call: NA
j_call: TRBJ2-1

cdr3_nt: TGCGCCAGCAGTATAGTCGGGAACACTGAAGCTTTCTTT
cdr3_aa: CASSIVGNTEAFF
v_call: TRBV5-1
clone_size: NA
d_call: NA
j_call: TRBJ1-1

cdr3_nt: TGTGCCACCTCCAGGCCGGGAGTTAGCACAGATACGCAGTATTTT
cdr3_aa: CATSRPGVSTDTQYF
v_call: TRBV24-1
clone_size: NA
d_call: NA
j_call: TRBJ2-3

cdr3_nt: TGCGCCAGCAGTCAAAGGTCTAGGGACAGGGGCTACTCGGAGCAGTACTTC
cdr3_aa: CASSQRSRDRGYSEQYF
v_call: TRBV23-1
clone_size: NA
d_call: TRBD1
j_call: TRBJ2-7

cdr3_nt: TGTGCTAGTGGTTTGACCTCGGATTCACCCCTCCACTTT
cdr3_aa: CASGLTSDSPLHF
v_call: TRBV12-5
clone_size: NA
d_call: NA
j_call: TRBJ1-6

cdr3_nt: TGTGCCAGCAGTCTTAGCGGGGGGGCGCGGGAGACCCAGTACTTC
cdr3_aa: CASSLSGGARETQYF
v_call: TRBV2
clone_size: once
d_call: TRBD2
j_call: TRBJ2-5

cdr3_nt: TGTGCCAGCTCCGACTCCACAGATACGCAGTATTTT
cdr3_aa: CASSDSTDTQYF
v_call: TRBV18
clone_size: NA
d_call: NA
j_call: TRBJ2-3

cdr3_nt: TGTGCCAGCACCCCGAGGAGGGACGGGTACAATGAAAAACTGTTTTTT
cdr3_aa: CASTPRRDGYNEKLFF
v_call: TRBV7-9
clone_size: once
d_call: NA
j_call: TRBJ1-4

cdr3_nt: TGTGCCTGGAGTGTGACAGCTAGTAATGAAAAACTGTTTTTT
cdr3_aa: CAWSVTASNEKLFF
v_call: TRBV30
clone_size: NA
d_call: NA
j_call: TRBJ1-4

cdr3_nt: TGTGCCTGGATGGGAGCAGCCTACGAGCAGTACTTC
cdr3_aa: CAWMGAAYEQYF
v_call: TRBV30
clone_size: NA
d_call: NA
j_call: TRBJ2-7

cdr3_nt: TGTGCCAGCAGCTTCTCGGAGGAGGACGAGCAGTACTTC
cdr3_aa: CASSFSEEDEQYF
v_call: TRBV7-7
clone_size: NA
d_call: NA
j_call: TRBJ2-7

cdr3_nt: TGCGCCAGCAGCCAAGATCCAGGGCAGCTCTCTGGAAACACCATATATTTT
cdr3_aa: CASSQDPGQLSGNTIYF
v_call: TRBV4-1
clone_size: NA
d_call: NA
j_call: TRBJ1-3

cdr3_nt: TGTGCCAGCAGCTTAGGGACAGAAAGCACAGATACGCAGTATTTT
cdr3_aa: CASSLGTESTDTQYF
v_call: TRBV13
clone_size: NA
d_call: NA
j_call: TRBJ2-3

cdr3_nt: TGTGCCTGGAGTAAGGGCAGGGCGAACACTGAAGCTTTCTTT
cdr3_aa: CAWSKGRANTEAFF
v_call: TRBV30
clone_size: NA
d_call: NA
j_call: TRBJ1-1

cdr3_nt: TGTGCCAGCTCACCTGGCAGCGGGAGGGGAGAGACCCAGTACTTC
cdr3_aa: CASSPGSGRGETQYF
v_call: TRBV18
clone_size: NA
d_call: TRBD2
j_call: TRBJ2-5

cdr3_nt: TGTGCCAGCTCAGGACAGGGTAATGAGCAGTTCTTC
cdr3_aa: CASSGQGNEQFF
v_call: TRBV18
clone_size: NA
d_call: TRBD1
j_call: TRBJ2-1

cdr3_nt: TGCGCCAGCAGCCAAGGGGACAGCTCCTACGAGCAGTACTTC
cdr3_aa: CASSQGDSSYEQYF
v_call: TRBV4-3
clone_size: NA
d_call: TRBD1
j_call: TRBJ2-7

cdr3_nt: TGTGCCAGCAGAACGGGACAGAATTCACCCCTCCACTTT
cdr3_aa: CASRTGQNSPLHF
v_call: TRBV5-4
clone_size: NA
d_call: TRBD1
j_call: TRBJ1-6

cdr3_nt: TGTGCCAGCAGTCGAATCAGAAACACTGAAGCTTTCTTT
cdr3_aa: CASSRIRNTEAFF
v_call: TRBV12-3/TRBV12-4
clone_size: NA
d_call: NA
j_call: TRBJ1-1

cdr3_nt: TGTGCCAGCAGCCAGGTGGGACAGGGGACTGAAGCTTTCTTT
cdr3_aa: CASSQVGQGTEAFF
v_call: TRBV14
clone_size: NA
d_call: TRBD1
j_call: TRBJ1-1

cdr3_nt: TGTGCCAGCAGTTTAGGAGGGCTAGCGGCTAGGGATGAGCAGTTCTTC
cdr3_aa: CASSLGGLAARDEQFF
v_call: TRBV27
clone_size: NA
d_call: TRBD2
j_call: TRBJ2-1

cdr3_nt: TGTGCCAGCACCCGCGCGGGCGGGATGGCCAAAAACATTCAGTACTTC
cdr3_aa: CASTRAGGMAKNIQYF
v_call: TRBV6-6
clone_size: few
d_call: NA
j_call: TRBJ2-4

cdr3_nt: TGCGCCAGCAGCTTGGTTACTAGCGGGAGCGTTGAGCAGTTCTTC
cdr3_aa: CASSLVTSGSVEQFF
v_call: TRBV5-1
clone_size: NA
d_call: TRBD2
j_call: TRBJ2-1

cdr3_nt: TGTGCCATCAGTGAGGGAGGGGAAGGTCAGCCCCAGCATTTT
cdr3_aa: CAISEGGEGQPQHF
v_call: TRBV10-3
clone_size: NA
d_call: NA
j_call: TRBJ1-5

cdr3_nt: TGCAGTGCTAGTCCAGGGGTCCTTCTCAATGAGCAGTTCTTC
cdr3_aa: CSASPGVLLNEQFF
v_call: TRBV20-1
clone_size: NA
d_call: NA
j_call: TRBJ2-1

cdr3_nt: TGTGCCAGCAATAAACCGGGACTAGGAAGGGATGAGCAGTTCTTC
cdr3_aa: CASNKPGLGRDEQFF
v_call: TRBV28
clone_size: NA
d_call: TRBD2
j_call: TRBJ2-1

cdr3_nt: TGTGCCAGCAGCATTCTAGCGGGGGGGACCTACGAGCAGTACTTC
cdr3_aa: CASSILAGGTYEQYF
v_call: TRBV5-5
clone_size: NA
d_call: TRBD2
j_call: TRBJ2-7

cdr3_nt: TGTGCCACCAGTGAAAGAAGTGTGATAGGGGAAGAGTACACTGAAGCTTTCTTT
cdr3_aa: CATSERSVIGEEYTEAFF
v_call: TRBV24-1
clone_size: NA
d_call: NA
j_call: TRBJ1-1

cdr3_nt: TGTGCCAGCAGCGTGGGGACTAGCGGGGCCAGGTACCAAGAGACCCAGTACTTC
cdr3_aa: CASSVGTSGARYQETQYF
v_call: TRBV9
clone_size: NA
d_call: TRBD2
j_call: TRBJ2-5

cdr3_nt: TGTGCCAGCTCACCGGAGTTGCAGGGATCAAACACTGAAGCTTTCTTT
cdr3_aa: CASSPELQGSNTEAFF
v_call: TRBV18
clone_size: once
d_call: NA
j_call: TRBJ1-1

cdr3_nt: TGTGCCAGCTCACCAACTGGACAGGGCGGAAACACCATATATTTT
cdr3_aa: CASSPTGQGGNTIYF
v_call: TRBV18
clone_size: NA
d_call: TRBD1
j_call: TRBJ1-3

cdr3_nt: TGCAGTGCTAGTGATCCCCAGCGGGCCAATGAGCAGTTCTTC
cdr3_aa: CSASDPQRANEQFF
v_call: TRBV20-1
clone_size: NA
d_call: NA
j_call: TRBJ2-1

cdr3_nt: TGTGCCAGTAGTATAGTGGGGGACAGGGGGACTGAAGCTTTCTTT
cdr3_aa: CASSIVGDRGTEAFF
v_call: TRBV19
clone_size: few
d_call: TRBD1
j_call: TRBJ1-1

cdr3_nt: TGCGCCAGCAGCTTGTTAGGTACGGGGGACGAGCAGTACTTC
cdr3_aa: CASSLLGTGDEQYF
v_call: TRBV5-1
clone_size: NA
d_call: NA
j_call: TRBJ2-7

cdr3_nt: TGTGCCATCAGTGAGGATGGAGGACAGCCCCAGCATTTT
cdr3_aa: CAISEDGGQPQHF
v_call: TRBV10-3
clone_size: NA
d_call: NA
j_call: TRBJ1-5

cdr3_nt: TGTGCCAGCAGTCCTGGGGCCAGGGGCACTGAAGCTTTCTTT
cdr3_aa: CASSPGARGTEAFF
v_call: TRBV27
clone_size: NA
d_call: NA
j_call: TRBJ1-1

cdr3_nt: TGTGCCAGCAGTACCCGGACAGGGGCTGTAAACGAGCAGTACTTC
cdr3_aa: CASSTRTGAVNEQYF
v_call: TRBV27
clone_size: NA
d_call: TRBD1
j_call: TRBJ2-7